Below, 18 T cell receptor beta chains from the same sample are listed, as sequenced in a study of T cells in Graves' hyperthyroidism and ophthalmopathy. There were TCR beta CDR3 regions amplified from RNA transcripts. First-round RT-PCR with HTBI primers amplified the TCR CDR3 region. Each CDR3 protein gets one entry after TCRdb re-called the multiplex PCR reads with MiXCR. Of 300,000 to 450,000 distinct CDR3 sequences in the sample, roughly 15% were seen once. Sample: blood. All receptors come from a woman aged 30 to 39 with Graves' ophthalmopathy.

This clonotype showed up many times. This chain links TRBV30 with TRBJ2-3; D is unclear. CDR1 is GTSNPN, CDR2 SVGIG, per germline (reference sequence). V lost 0 bases to trimming and J lost 4 bases, with 8 bases between them. CDR3 size: 13 residues. CDR3 DNA sequence: TGTGCCTGGAGTGTTGGGTTTTCAGATACGCAGTATTTT. Translating it yields CAWSVGFSDTQYF.

The gene calls are TRBV19 and TRBJ2-2; D uncertain. There are 15 residues in the CDR3. V was pared by 7 bases and J by 5 bases, with 17 bases between. Germline V gene data show CDR1 as LNHDA and CDR2 as SQIVND (reference sequence). The CDR3 DNA is TGTGCCAGTAAAGGGCAGTTCGCCCCTACCGGGGAGCTGTTTTTT. Amino acid sequence: CASKGQFAPTGELFF. The variable domain in full, with the rest retrieved from reference TRBV19 and TRBJ2-2, is DGGITQSPKYLFRKEGQNVTLSCEQNLNHDAMYWYRQDPGQGLRLIYYSQIVNDFQKGDIAEGYSVSREKKESFPLTVTSAQKNPTAFYLCASKGQFAPTGELFFGEGSRLTVL.

J is TRBJ2-1 and V is TRBV7-3, with 9 bases that match TRBD1. The DNA end favors TRBJ2-7, so the J call may be wrong. In germline, CDR1 is SGHTA, CDR2 FQGTGA. The CDR3 has 14 residues. DNA of the CDR3: TGTGCCAGCAGTTTGGGACAGGGCAACAATGAGCAGTACTTC. It encodes CASSLGQGNNEQYF.

This clonotype was observed at least ten times. The rearrangement uses TRBV10-3 and TRBJ2-7; TRBD1 matches 7 bases. The length of the CDR3 is 13 residues. V gave up 6 bases and J gave up 1 base; unmatched junction bases: 3. Germline CDR1 reads ENHRY; CDR2 reads SYGVKD. CDR3 sequence: CAISGTASYEQYF. The CDR3 DNA reads TGTGCCATCAGCGGGACAGCTTCCTACGAGCAGTACTTC.

At least ten counts were recorded for this clonotype. V gene TRBV28 combines with J gene TRBJ2-3, with TRBD1 identical over 8 bases. The germline V gene encodes CDR1 MDHEN and CDR2 SYDVKM. V dropped 7 bases and J dropped 1; count of bases not matched to a gene: 10. This CDR3 comprises 16 residues. The CDR3 loop reads CASISSPGQGTDTQYF. In nucleotides, the CDR3 is TGTGCCAGCATCTCTTCTCCGGGACAGGGCACAGATACGCAGTATTTT.

This clonotype was counted only a few times. The junction departs from the called germline gene at one end, perhaps through a read error. The J gene is TRBJ2-5, the V gene TRBV7-3, with TRBD2 matching over 10 bases. Per the germline V gene, CDR1 is SGHTA and CDR2 is FQGTGA. CDR3 length equals 15 residues. In nucleotides, the CDR3 is TGTACCAGCAGCCCGGGACTAGCGTTAGGAGAGACCCAGTACTTC. Translation gives CTSSPGLALGETQYF.

The V call is TRBV6-2 or TRBV6-3, the J call TRBJ1-6; no clear D gene. CDR1 MNHEY and CDR2 SVGEGT come from the germline V gene. The V end was cut by 0 bases, the J end by 5 bases, with 20 bases between. The CDR3 sequence is 19 residues long. The CDR3, as DNA: TGTGCCAGCAGTTACTCAGTAAAGTACCAAAAAAGTAATAATTCACCCCTCCACTTT. It translates to CASSYSVKYQKSNNSPLHF.

CDR3 residues: CASSPEQETQYF. CDR3 coding DNA: TGTGCCAGCTCACCGGAACAGGAGACCCAGTACTTC. This rearrangement joins TRBV18 to TRBJ2-5; D is ambiguous. Germline CDR1 and CDR2: KGHSH and LQKENI. The germline V and J ends were trimmed by 3 bases and 5 bases, with 7 bases remaining between them. The CDR3 is made up of 12 amino acids.

In its sample, this clonotype was seen many times. The CDR3 DNA is TGTGCCAGCAGTGAAGCGGCCGCGGGTGGCTACGAGCAGTACTTC. Translation: CASSEAAAGGYEQYF. The rearrangement uses TRBV6-1 and TRBJ2-7, with D possibly TRBD2 on 5 matching bases. Germline V gene sequence: CDR1 MNHNS, CDR2 SASEGT. Between the trimmed V and J ends, which lost 0 bases and 3 bases, there was a span of 12 bases. The CDR3 spans 15 residues.

This clonotype turned up a few times. This chain connects TRBV7-9 to TRBJ1-1; D call uncertain. The CDR3 consists of 12 residues. Germline-derived CDR1 and CDR2 are SEHNR and FQNEAQ (reference sequence). V was pared by 5 bases and J by 9 bases, with 13 bases between. The CDR3 DNA follows: TGTGCCAGCAGCCCCCCACGCAGGCAAGCTTTCTTT. Translated, it gives CASSPPRRQAFF.

The chain is built from TRBV6-4 and TRBJ2-2, with D possibly TRBD2 on 6 matching bases. The CDR3 runs 15 residues. Per germline, CDR1 MRHNA and CDR2 SNTAGT. Trimming pared 2 bases from V and 4 bases from J, leaving 11 bases between. The CDR3 loop reads CASSDAVGGTGELFF. CDR3 nucleotides: TGTGCCAGCAGTGACGCCGTCGGGGGCACCGGGGAGCTGTTTTTT.

The CDR3 DNA reads TGTGCCAGCAATCCGGGGACCTACAATGAGCAGTTCTTC. Translation gives CASNPGTYNEQFF. V usage is TRBV25-1 and J usage is TRBJ2-1; perhaps TRBD2 as D (5 bases). CDR1 is MGHDK and CDR2 is SYGVNS in the germline V gene. This CDR3 comprises 13 residues. The germline V and J ends were trimmed by 7 bases and 2 bases, with 9 bases remaining between them. Full variable domain (outside the CDR3, taken from reference TRBV25-1 and TRBJ2-1): EADIYQTPRYLVIGTGKKITLECSQTMGHDKMYWYQQDPGMELHLIHYSYGVNSTEKGDLSSESTVSRIRTEHFPLTLESARPSHTSQYLCASNPGTYNEQFFGPGTRLTVL.

This clonotype was detected ten times or more. The gene calls are TRBV13 and TRBJ2-7; D is tentatively TRBD1 or TRBD2 (6 bases each). CDR1 is PRHDT, CDR2 FYEKMQ, per germline (reference sequence). V was pared by 4 bases and J by 0 bases, with 16 bases between. The CDR3 loop spans 16 amino acids. The chain's CDR3 is CASSSAGGLSSYEQYF. The CDR3 bases are TGTGCCAGCAGCTCAGCTGGGGGGCTGAGCTCCTACGAGCAGTACTTC. The full variable domain, in which reference TRBV13 and TRBJ2-7 provide the parts outside the CDR3, is AAGVIQSPRHLIKEKRETATLKCYPIPRHDTVYWYQQGPGQDPQFLISFYEKMQSDKGSIPDRFSAQQFSDYHSELNMSSLELGDSALYFCASSSAGGLSSYEQYFGPGTRLTVT.

V usage is TRBV7-9 and J usage is TRBJ2-3; 7 bases line up with TRBD2. Germline V gives CDR1 SEHNR, CDR2 FQNEAQ (reference sequence). The CDR3 covers 13 residues. J lost 0 bases, V lost 9 bases, and 3 bases had no gene match. CDR3 loop: CARGGESTDTQYF. The CDR3 bases are TGTGCCAGGGGGGGGGAAAGCACAGATACGCAGTATTTT.

In its sample, this clonotype was seen many times. V usage is TRBV28 and J usage is TRBJ1-2, with D perhaps TRBD1 (5 bases). CDR1 is MDHEN and CDR2 is SYDVKM in the germline V gene. V was cut by 3 bases and J by 2 bases, with 13 bases left in between. This CDR3 is 15 amino acids long. CDR3 nucleotide sequence: TGTGCCAGCAGTTTGGGTGGGGCGAAAAACTATGGCTACACCTTC. The encoded protein is CASSLGGAKNYGYTF.

In this sample, this clonotype turned up many times. The chain has TRBV28 and TRBJ1-2, with no clear D. This CDR3 has 14 residues. Germline-derived CDR1 and CDR2 are MDHEN and SYDVKM. The V gene lost 6 bases and the J gene lost 3 bases, with 14 bases spanning the gap. This chain's CDR3 is CASRFPTEDYGYTF. CDR3 coding DNA: TGTGCCAGCAGGTTCCCCACAGAGGACTATGGCTACACCTTC.

The table lists this clonotype with a few counts. This rearrangement joins TRBV19 to TRBJ2-7; D unresolved. The CDR3 runs 14 residues. Trimming took 2 bases from V and 2 from J, leaving 10 bases between them. Germline values: CDR1 LNHDA, CDR2 SQIVND (reference sequence). The CDR3 DNA is TGTGCCAGTAGTATAACCAGGTATACCTACGAGCAGTACTTC. This gives the protein CASSITRYTYEQYF.

The rearrangement links TRBV28 to TRBJ1-2; no clear D gene. Germline CDR1 MDHEN, CDR2 SYDVKM. This CDR3 has 14 amino acids. The V end was cut by 6 bases, the J end by 8 bases, with 19 bases between. CDR3 sequence (DNA): TGTGCCAGCAGCTCGGACGCCAGCTTGCGGGGCTACACCTTC. Translating it yields CASSSDASLRGYTF.